This T cell receptor beta chain was sequenced during a study of cytomegalovirus exposure and HLA in healthy donors. Study observations and caveats: What TCR beta sequences reportedly achieved was accurate prediction of HLA-A and HLA-B alleles in most subjects.

Both 60 Vbeta primers and 13 Jbeta primers went into the PCR. Produced via immunoSEQ multiplex PCR; TCRdb's table is partial and in-frame only. The sample has tens of thousands of clones; approximately 60% are singletons. The table lists this clone with a few counts. Antigen: not known. The germline V and J ends were trimmed by 0 bases and 7 bases, with 10 bases remaining between them. The CDR3 totals 14 residues. CDR1 is MNHEY, CDR2 SMNVEV, per germline (reference sequence). Material for sequencing was PBMCs. The receptor was derived from a male donor in good health and CMV-seropositive. The chain uses TRBV27 and TRBJ1-5, with D perhaps matching TRBD1 (5 bases). CDR3 amino acids: CASSLSAAGQPQHF. The CDR3 DNA is TGTGCCAGCAGTTTATCGGCGGCAGGGCAGCCCCAGCATTTT.